These 4 T cell receptor beta chains share one sample of origin, sequenced in a study of blood T cell repertoires in COVID-19. Profiled with immunoSEQ multiplex PCR; TCRdb holds only in-frame clones, not every one. This sample carries fewer than 95,000 clones, roughly nine tenths of them seen once, and the ten largest clones take over 7%. The sample consisted of peripheral blood. Every receptor here comes from a man aged 45 to 65 with acute or convalescent COVID-19.

The gene calls are TRBV11-2 and TRBJ1-4; D remains ambiguous. Germline CDR1 SGHAT, CDR2 FQNNGV. This CDR3 spans 13 amino acids. V shed 2 bases and J shed 8 bases, with 9 bases lying between them. Written as DNA, the CDR3 is TGTGCCAGCAGCTTATCCTCGGGAGAAAAACTGTTTTTT. Amino acid sequence: CASSLSSGEKLFF.

The rearrangement links TRBV30 to TRBJ2-1; D call uncertain. CDR3 length: 12 amino acids. CDR1 and CDR2 (germline): GTSNPN, SVGIG (reference sequence). V lost 4 bases, J lost 10 bases, and 14 bases lay in between. In nucleotides, the CDR3 is TGTGCCTGGAAGTTACTCGCAGGCGAGCAGTTCTTC. It yields the protein CAWKLLAGEQFF. The full variable domain, its missing parts supplied by reference TRBV30 and TRBJ2-1, is SQTIHQWPATLVQPVGSPLSLECTVEGTSNPNLYWYRQAAGRGLQLLFYSVGIGQISSEVPQNLSASRPQDRQFILSSKKLLLSDSGFYLCAWKLLAGEQFFGPGTRLTVL.

The chain is built from TRBV5-1 and TRBJ1-4, with a possible D match to TRBD1 (6 bases). The V end was cut by 4 bases, the J end by 3 bases, with 16 bases between. Germline values: CDR1 SGHRS, CDR2 YFSETQ. The CDR3 contains 16 residues. DNA of the CDR3: TGCGCCAGCAGCATGCCCCCGGGACAAGCTAATGAAAAACTGTTTTTT. Translated: CASSMPPGQANEKLFF.

In DNA form, the CDR3 reads TGCGCCAGCAGCTTGGCCCAGGGCCACGAGCAGTACTTC. Its translation is CASSLAQGHEQYF. The V gene is TRBV5-1, the J gene TRBJ2-7; tentatively, D is TRBD1 (5 bases). This CDR3 region has 13 residues. Germline lookup yields CDR1 SGHRS and CDR2 YFSETQ. Between the trimmed V and J ends, which lost 0 bases and 5 bases, there was a span of 9 bases.